This T cell receptor (beta chain) was captured in a study of blood T cell repertoires in COVID-19. Study-level information: The study drew acute and convalescent COVID-19 samples from the United States, Italy and Spain. In each case, the material was cDNA or gDNA derived from T cells, B-cell-depleted T cells, or PBMCs.

Study processing details: Researchers report that nucleated cell counts were estimated from reference gene primer amplification. Assay: immunoSEQ multiplex PCR; the TCRdb copy retains only in-frame clones and omits some. V, J and clone size were drawn from that table, and D and trimming were deduced from the DNA. Of approximately 90,000 clones listed, about 80% were seen once; the top ten hold about a fifth. This CDR3 contains 15 residues. V dropped 4 bases and J dropped 7; count of bases not matched to a gene: 6. Germline values: CDR1 SGHVS, CDR2 FNYEAQ. The receptor was derived from a woman aged 80 or older with acute or convalescent COVID-19. The specimen sequenced was peripheral blood. The chain couples TRBV7-6 to TRBJ1-6; TRBD1 matches at 8 bases. Here the CDR3 reads CASSYLGTGNSPLHF. CDR3 DNA sequence: TGTGCCAGCAGCTACTTAGGGACAGGAAATTCACCCCTCCACTTT.